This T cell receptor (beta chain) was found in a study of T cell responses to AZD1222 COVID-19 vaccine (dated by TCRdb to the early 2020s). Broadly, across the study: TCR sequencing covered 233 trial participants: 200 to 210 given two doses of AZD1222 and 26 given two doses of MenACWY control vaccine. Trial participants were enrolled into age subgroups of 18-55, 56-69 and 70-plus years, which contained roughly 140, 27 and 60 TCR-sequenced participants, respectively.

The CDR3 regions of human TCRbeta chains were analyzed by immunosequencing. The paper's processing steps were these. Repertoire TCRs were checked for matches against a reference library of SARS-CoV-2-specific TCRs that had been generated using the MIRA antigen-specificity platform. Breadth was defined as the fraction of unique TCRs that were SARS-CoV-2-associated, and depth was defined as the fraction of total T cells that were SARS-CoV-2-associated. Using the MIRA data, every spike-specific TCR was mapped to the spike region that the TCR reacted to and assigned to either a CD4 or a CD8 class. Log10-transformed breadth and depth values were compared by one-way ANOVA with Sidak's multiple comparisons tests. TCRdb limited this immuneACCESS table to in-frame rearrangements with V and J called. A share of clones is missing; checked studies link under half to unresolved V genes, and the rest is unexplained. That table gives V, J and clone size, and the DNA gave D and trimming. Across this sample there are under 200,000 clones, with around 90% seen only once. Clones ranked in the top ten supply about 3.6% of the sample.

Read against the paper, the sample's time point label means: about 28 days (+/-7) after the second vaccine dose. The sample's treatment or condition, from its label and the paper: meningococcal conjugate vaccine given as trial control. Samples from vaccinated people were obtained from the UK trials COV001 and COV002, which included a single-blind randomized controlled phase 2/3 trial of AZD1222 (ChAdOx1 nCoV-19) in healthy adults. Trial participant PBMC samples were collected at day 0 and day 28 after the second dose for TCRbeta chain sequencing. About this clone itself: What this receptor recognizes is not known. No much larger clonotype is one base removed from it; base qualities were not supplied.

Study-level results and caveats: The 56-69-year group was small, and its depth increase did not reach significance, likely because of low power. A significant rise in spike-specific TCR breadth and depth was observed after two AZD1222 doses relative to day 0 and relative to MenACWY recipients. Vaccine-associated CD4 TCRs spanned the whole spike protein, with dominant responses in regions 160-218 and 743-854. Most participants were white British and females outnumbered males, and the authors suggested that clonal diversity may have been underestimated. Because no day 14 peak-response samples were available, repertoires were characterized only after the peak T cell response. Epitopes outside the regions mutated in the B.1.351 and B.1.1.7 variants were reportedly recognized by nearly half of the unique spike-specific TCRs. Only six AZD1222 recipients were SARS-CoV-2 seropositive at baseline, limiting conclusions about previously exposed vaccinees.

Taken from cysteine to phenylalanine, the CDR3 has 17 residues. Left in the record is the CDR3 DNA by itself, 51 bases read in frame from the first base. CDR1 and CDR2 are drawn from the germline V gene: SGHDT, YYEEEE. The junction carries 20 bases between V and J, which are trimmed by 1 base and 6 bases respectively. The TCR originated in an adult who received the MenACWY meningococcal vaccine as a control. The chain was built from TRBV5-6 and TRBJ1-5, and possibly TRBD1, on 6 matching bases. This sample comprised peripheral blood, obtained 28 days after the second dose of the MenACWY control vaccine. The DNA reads TGTGCCAGCAGCTTGTCCCGGTACAGGGTTCCGGGTCAGCCCCAGCATTTT. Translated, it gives CASSLSRYRVPGQPQHF.